This is a list of T cell receptor beta chains from one sample in a study of blood T cells in healthy people across ages. TCRdb reprocessed the 5' RACE reads with MiXCR, giving one entry per CDR3 protein. The table lists fewer than 650,000 distinct CDR3 sequences, roughly a quarter of them singletons. The data also belong to a second study, concerning T cells of mothers and their children.

The specimen was blood. All receptors derive from a boy aged 2 to 10 in good health. CDR3s include the opening cysteine and the closing phenylalanine or tryptophan. A D gene is named only where the DNA matches it firmly. For some rows the clone size is stated as once, few or many, or as a class when expanded; others skip it.

TRBJ2-5 | TRBD1 | TRBV12-5 | few | CASGLRQGKWETQYF | TGTGCTAGTGGTTTGAGACAGGGCAAGTGGGAGACCCAGTACTTC
TRBJ2-1 | TRBD2 | TRBV5-4 | few | CASSSAGGSGSEQFF | TGTGCCAGCAGCTCCGCGGGGGGCTCGGGGAGTGAGCAGTTCTTC
TRBJ2-7 | TRBD2 | TRBV10-3 | . | CAISGDGTSGGSSYEQYF | TGTGCCATCAGTGGAGACGGGACTAGCGGGGGGAGCTCCTACGAGCAGTACTTC
TRBJ1-2 | . | TRBV6-5 | . | CASTGSRYGYTF | TGTGCCAGCACAGGGAGCCGCTATGGCTACACCTTC
TRBJ2-3 | TRBD1 | TRBV20-1 | few | CSARGQGFTDTQYF | TGCAGTGCTAGGGGACAGGGGTTCACAGATACGCAGTATTTT
TRBJ2-2 | . | TRBV12-3/TRBV12-4 | . | CASNPQEGTGELFF | TGTGCCAGCAATCCACAGGAGGGGACCGGGGAGCTGTTTTTT
TRBJ2-5 | . | TRBV2 | . | CASKEQETQYF | TGTGCCAGCAAGGAGCAAGAGACCCAGTACTTC
TRBJ2-7 | . | TRBV6-5 | few | CASSYPGSEQYF | TGTGCCAGCAGTTACCCCGGGTCCGAGCAGTACTTC
TRBJ1-2 | . | TRBV5-6 | . | CASSWTDQTNYGYTF | TGTGCCAGCAGCTGGACAGACCAAACAAACTATGGCTACACCTTC
TRBJ2-3 | TRBD1 | TRBV20-1 | . | CSARAGQESTDTQYF | TGCAGTGCTAGAGCCGGACAGGAGTCCACAGATACGCAGTATTTT
TRBJ1-4 | . | TRBV6-2/TRBV6-3 | . | CASKMDSLNEKLFF | TGTGCCAGCAAAATGGACAGCTTAAATGAAAAACTGTTTTTT
TRBJ1-6 | TRBD1 | TRBV11-2 | . | CASRSPGQGYSPLHF | TGTGCCAGCAGGAGCCCGGGACAGGGGTATTCACCCCTCCACTTT
TRBJ1-5 | TRBD1 | TRBV20-1 | . | CSAGQGEVQPQHF | TGCAGTGCTGGACAGGGGGAGGTTCAGCCCCAGCATTTT
TRBJ2-4 | TRBD2 | TRBV28 | . | CASRRGLAKNIQYF | TGTGCCAGCAGAAGGGGACTAGCTAAAAACATTCAGTACTTC
TRBJ2-5 | . | TRBV18 | few | CASSPNSGIRGYEQYF | TGTGCCAGCTCACCAAATTCTGGTATACGCGGCTACGAACAGTACTTC
TRBJ2-1 | . | TRBV4-1 | . | CASSQAGGGLDNEQFF | TGCGCCAGCAGCCAAGCGGGCGGGGGCTTGGACAATGAGCAGTTCTTC
TRBJ1-1 | . | TRBV12-3/TRBV12-4 | . | CTSTLDRNTEAFF | TGTACCAGCACCCTAGACAGGAACACTGAAGCTTTCTTT
TRBJ1-4 | . | TRBV14 | . | CASSPNEAGNEKLFF | TGTGCCAGCAGCCCCAACGAGGCCGGTAATGAAAAACTGTTTTTT
TRBJ2-1 | . | TRBV10-2 | . | CASSERLARNNEQFF | TGCGCCAGCAGTGAGCGGCTAGCTCGAAACAATGAGCAGTTCTTC
TRBJ1-4 | TRBD1 | TRBV10-3 | few | CAIKGSTGGPNEKLFF | TGTGCCATCAAGGGGTCGACAGGGGGACCTAATGAAAAACTGTTTTTT
TRBJ1-2 | . | TRBV4-1 | once | CASSLPLDGYGYTF | TGCGCCAGCAGCCTTCCTTTGGACGGCTATGGCTACACCTTC
TRBJ2-3 | TRBD2 | TRBV5-1 | . | CASSTGLDTDTQYF | TGCGCCAGCTCCACTGGACTAGACACAGATACGCAGTATTTT
TRBJ2-3 | . | TRBV6-5 | . | CASSYSGDTQYF | TGTGCCAGCAGTTACTCGGGGGATACGCAGTATTTT
TRBJ2-7 | . | TRBV4-1 | few | CASSLYPGGPSYEQYF | TGCGCCAGCAGCCTCTATCCCGGGGGGCCCTCCTACGAGCAGTACTTC
TRBJ2-4 | . | TRBV10-3 | . | CAISRYREGGNIQYF | TGTGCCATCAGCAGATACAGGGAAGGGGGAAACATTCAGTACTTC
TRBJ1-5 | TRBD1 | TRBV19 | once | CASSTGGGQPQHF | TGTGCCAGTAGTACAGGGGGCGGTCAGCCCCAGCATTTT
TRBJ2-5 | TRBD2 | TRBV20-1 | once | CSAKGLAGGTETQYF | TGCAGTGCTAAAGGACTAGCGGGGGGAACCGAGACCCAGTACTTC
TRBJ1-5 | . | TRBV3-1 | many | CASSPTRGAGNQPQHF | TGTGCCAGCAGCCCCACTAGAGGTGCAGGCAATCAGCCCCAGCATTTT
TRBJ2-5 | . | TRBV12-3/TRBV12-4 | few | CASSWFGVQETQYF | TGTGCCAGCAGCTGGTTTGGGGTCCAAGAGACCCAGTACTTC
TRBJ1-1 | . | TRBV11-2 | . | CASSPRMDGGTEAFF | TGTGCCAGCAGCCCACGGATGGATGGGGGGACTGAAGCTTTCTTT
TRBJ2-6 | . | TRBV29-1 | many | CSVSLLVAGANVLTF | TGCAGCGTTTCTCTCCTAGTCGCTGGGGCCAACGTCCTGACTTTC
TRBJ2-7 | TRBD1 | TRBV20-1 | . | CSAAMGQDPYEQYF | TGCAGTGCCGCTATGGGACAGGACCCCTACGAGCAGTACTTC
TRBJ2-1 | TRBD2 | TRBV10-3 | many | CAITAGTTHNNEQFF | TGTGCCATCACCGCCGGGACTACACACAATAATGAGCAGTTCTTC
TRBJ1-2 | TRBD1 | TRBV10-3 | few | CAVGDSNYGYTF | TGTGCCGTCGGGGACAGTAACTATGGCTACACCTTC
TRBJ2-5 | . | TRBV12-3/TRBV12-4 | . | CASSLAVVRNQETQYF | TGTGCCAGCAGTTTAGCTGTCGTGAGGAATCAAGAGACCCAGTACTTC
TRBJ2-1 | TRBD2 | TRBV12-3/TRBV12-4 | few | CASVSGSSYNEQFF | TGTGCCAGCGTCAGCGGGAGCTCCTACAATGAGCAGTTCTTC
TRBJ2-1 | . | TRBV6-5 | . | CASSSRDLNYNEQFF | TGTGCCAGCAGTAGCCGGGACTTGAATTACAATGAGCAGTTCTTC
TRBJ2-7 | . | TRBV6-5 | . | CASSLSGIGSYEQYF | TGTGCCAGCAGTTTATCAGGGATAGGGTCCTACGAGCAGTACTTC
TRBJ1-2 | . | TRBV3-1 | once | CASSPTKRGGGNYGYTF | TGTGCCAGCAGCCCCACAAAAAGGGGGGGAGGAAACTATGGCTACACCTTC
TRBJ2-5 | TRBD2 | TRBV12-3/TRBV12-4 | . | CASSFKPLAPLQETQYF | TGTGCCAGCAGTTTTAAACCACTAGCGCCCTTGCAAGAGACCCAGTACTTC
TRBJ2-2 | . | TRBV27 | . | CASSLEGYTGELFF | TGTGCCAGCAGTTTGGAGGGCTACACCGGGGAGCTGTTTTTT
TRBJ2-5 | . | TRBV2 | . | CASILASGGSGETQYF | .
TRBJ2-6 | . | TRBV4-2 | . | CASSQEGLSGANVLTF | TGTGCCAGCAGCCAAGAAGGTCTATCTGGGGCCAACGTCCTGACTTTC
TRBJ1-4 | TRBD1 | TRBV18 | few | CASSPDRESGEKLFF | TGTGCCAGCTCACCGGACAGGGAGAGCGGTGAAAAACTGTTTTTT
TRBJ1-2 | . | TRBV5-1 | few | CASSSGYFGYTF | TGCGCCAGCAGCTCAGGGTATTTCGGCTACACCTTC
TRBJ2-1 | . | TRBV19 | many | CASSIGYNEQFF | TGTGCCAGTAGTATAGGTTACAATGAGCAGTTCTTC
TRBJ2-1 | . | TRBV15 | few | CATSTERNEQFF | TGTGCCACCAGCACCGAGAGGAATGAGCAGTTCTTC
TRBJ2-5 | . | TRBV7-6 | few | CASSLRGAVIRAQETQYF | TGTGCCAGCAGCTTAAGGGGCGCGGTTATTCGCGCCCAAGAGACCCAGTACTTC
TRBJ2-7 | TRBD1 | TRBV6-2/TRBV6-3 | once | CASSSRRQGPHEQYF | TGTGCCAGCAGTTCTCGCCGACAGGGTCCGCACGAGCAGTACTTC
TRBJ1-3 | . | TRBV10-3 | . | CAISGAGSGNTIYF | TGTGCCATCAGTGGGGCGGGCTCTGGAAACACCATATATTTT